This T cell receptor (beta chain) was obtained from a study of cytomegalovirus exposure and HLA in healthy donors (dated by TCRdb to about 2017). Looking at the study overall: An earlier analysis of some 500 of the donors reported 250 to 350 Gb of sequence data and 117 million unique TCR beta sequences from about 179 million T cells. An early release that covered about 600 HLA-typed donors contained approximately 300 gigabases of sequencing data and around 85 million unique TCR sequences. Of the roughly 420 genotyped donors, 81% were placed in the genetic ancestry cluster associated with self-reported Caucasian donors. The study aimed to test whether cataloging public T cell receptors could reveal signatures of past pathogen exposure. Using immunosequencing, the study profiled T cell repertoires from fewer than 700 subjects and related those repertoires to cytomegalovirus serostatus. A separate validation cohort of approximately 120 different subjects was used in addition to the roughly 640-subject first cohort. High-throughput TCR immunosequencing, statistical association of individual TCRs with disease status, and machine learning were combined to predict cytomegalovirus infection status. A later analysis re-examined previously published TCR beta repertoires from hundreds of donors and added high-resolution HLA genotyping to investigate patterns of TCR occurrence. The later analysis used no new phenotypic data to find candidate immune exposures, relying instead on TCR beta sequences and their occurrence across donors. An earlier analysis of 587 of the donors used high-throughput TCR beta sequencing to judge whether each TCR beta V gene segment behaved as functional or pseudogenic. Donor age, sex, ethnicity and CMV serostatus were compiled together with the repertoire data. Genome-wide SNP genotypes for about three fifths of the roughly 700 donors were used in a later genetic analysis, which treated that subset as a discovery cohort. All discovery cohort repertoires had been generated using a single sequencing platform. HLA typing included class I and class II loci at four-digit resolution. The number of donors typed differed by locus, with roughly 620-630 for A, B, C, DRB1 and DQB1, 522 for DQA1, under 610 for DPA1, and 400 to 490 for DPB1. Four or five DR-DQ haplotypes were handled as single units for association and clustering, since linkage in the cohort was strong. Across some 400 genotyped donors of the cohort, an average of about 240,000 unique TCR beta nucleotide sequences per donor were sequenced, and approximately 17% of those sequences were non-productive.

V was cut back by 6 bases and J by 8 bases, leaving a gap of 13 bases between them. Per the germline V gene (reference sequence), DFQATT is the CDR1 and SNEGSKA is the CDR2. Counted from cysteine to phenylalanine, this CDR3 has 11 amino acids. The retained sequence is limited to the CDR3, 33 bases, with the frame set at the first base. The cohort consisted of 600 or so healthy bone marrow donors. At the time of sampling, every cohort member was nominally healthy, though immune exposures that went unrecorded were likely present. The donor was CMV seropositive and was included in the group of almost 300 seropositive cohort members. A peripheral blood sample was provided by each donor, and peripheral blood mononuclear cells were used for TCR beta sequencing. Genomic DNA extraction from the blood cell samples was performed with the Qiagen DNeasy Blood Extraction Kit. The research as a whole found: In a later analysis, HLA-associated TCR beta chains showed more clonal expansion and lower generation probabilities than non-associated chains that were equally common. The authors suggested that the approach could potentially be generalized to other disease states and immunological phenotypes. In a later genetic analysis, fewer N-insertions in productive TCRs were reported among donors in an Asian-associated ancestry cluster than the roughly 700-donor mean. This cohort had only TCR beta chains sequenced, and the lack of alpha or paired-chain data limited which features could be detected. HLA typing was unavailable for some donors at each locus, so association tests used only the typed subset. In an earlier analysis of about 540 of the donors, most TCR beta V segments were observed in productive rearrangements about 87% or about 30% of the time, broadly matching IMGT annotations. A further reported finding was that TCR beta sequences accurately predicted the HLA-A and HLA-B alleles for most subjects in the first cohort. A group of highly shared sequence variants was considered likely to be a technical artifact of the sequencing pipeline. Roughly uniform sequencing depth across donors was assumed in presence/absence analyses, although this assumption may not hold. A few of the identified cytomegalovirus-associated TCR beta chains were confirmed in vitro to be specific for cytomegalovirus antigens. When HLA alleles, especially DR and DQ, strongly co-occurred, attributing TCR associations to individual alleles was difficult. Correlated functional status among segregating V segments might reflect linkage disequilibrium, but an unknown experimental factor could not be ruled out. Several of the top co-occurrence clusters appeared to be linked to parvovirus B19, influenza, CMV and Epstein-Barr virus, according to a later analysis. In a later genetic analysis, a missense DCLRE1C variant was associated with V-gene and J-gene trimming of TCR beta chains, and the association was replicated in an independent cohort. Most CMV-associated TCR beta chains appeared to be HLA-restricted in a later analysis, and the HLA associations seemed to be driven largely by CMV exposure. In a later analysis, TCR association rates were found to vary across HLA loci, with the most associated TCRs seen for DRB1 alleles and the fewest for HLA-C alleles. Cytomegalovirus status was reported to be diagnosed by the classifier with high specificity and sensitivity in both the original and validation cohorts. CMV serostatus was the only immune exposure information available for the cohort. The study listed approximately 150 TCR beta chains as associated with cytomegalovirus. A later analysis associated about 17,000 TCR beta sequences with specific HLA alleles at a false discovery rate of 0.05. Because the 87-base-pair reads could not distinguish some IMGT-functional V segments, including TRBV6-2 and TRBV6-3, those segments were excluded. Roughly 17 rarely observed V segments, including chromosome 9 orphons, were excluded from the earlier analysis of 550 to 700 of the donors because counts were too low. Across donors, most TCR sequences were observed very rarely, whereas some public TCRs were present in many individuals.

Comments on this clone: The antigen it recognizes is unknown. Base qualities are not provided; no much larger clone lies one nucleotide away.

The library was generated by the immunoSEQ multiplex PCR assay. For the multiplex PCR, a mixture combining 60 forward primers for TCR Vbeta segments and 13 reverse primers for TCR Jbeta segments was used. A multiplex PCR assay on genomic DNA amplified the CDR3 region of rearranged TCR beta genes. Amplified TCR beta libraries were sequenced as 87-base-pair reads on the Illumina HiSeq System. The study's own analysis went as follows. Across the 500 to 700 repertoires, a later analysis counted 80 million or so unique TCR beta chains, approximately 12 million of which were shared by at least two donors. To remove PCR and sequencing errors, raw reads were error-corrected and collapsed into unique sequences using a nearest-neighbor algorithm that merged closely related sequences. To assign V, D and J gene segments, CDR3 sequences were aligned to IMGT reference sequences. For a sequence to be retained, a match of at least six nucleotides was required to both a V gene segment and a J gene segment. Rearrangements were called productive when the CDR3 lacked stop codons and stayed in frame with V and J; all others were non-productive. CDR3 was defined by IMGT convention, running from the second conserved V-encoded cysteine to the conserved J-encoded phenylalanine. In an earlier analysis of around 570 of the donors, sequences lacking an unambiguous match to a single V gene segment were excluded. In an earlier analysis of 587 of the donors, V segments were called functional above 56.7% productive rearrangements and were called segregating when the between-donor standard deviation exceeded 5%. A statistical classification framework was developed to diagnose cytomegalovirus status using the catalog of TCR beta chain sequences. In a later analysis, TCR nucleotide sequences were compared against IMGT/GENE-DB human TR gene sequences so that V and J genes could be assigned. Using the TCRdist pipeline, a later analysis assigned CDR3 sequences along with most-parsimonious VDJ recombination scenarios. A later analysis defined each TCR beta chain by its CDR3 amino acid sequence plus V-gene family, and excluded reads lacking a unique V-gene family. To address suspected cross-contamination and a sequencing artifact, a later analysis removed some 620 highly shared, low-generation-probability nucleotide sequences. In a later analysis, a clonal expansion index was calculated for each public chain from normalized within-repertoire ranks of inferred template counts. A later analysis computed generation probabilities with a VDJ recombination model fitted to out-of-frame rearrangements, and checked the results against IGoR. In a later analysis, TCR-TCR, TCR-HLA and TCR-CMV co-occurrence was scored with hypergeometric tests, and a repertoire-size bias correction was applied to TCR pairs. False discovery rates were estimated in a later analysis by permuting HLA or CMV assignments 20 times. In a later analysis, co-occurring TCRs were grouped with DBSCAN, and TCRdist sequence similarity was added when clustering was performed within HLA-allele-positive subsets. Repertoires with fewer than 30,000 or more than 120,000 public chains were left out of co-occurrence clustering, as were about five repertoires with anomalous nucleotide sharing. TCRdb obtained this table from immuneACCESS and retained in-frame rearrangements with V and J assigned. These tables miss some clones; where compared with another copy, unresolved V genes account for less than half of the shortfall, and the remainder is unexplained. The V and J calls and clone size are taken from that table; D and trimming were inferred from the DNA. This sample holds approximately 130,000 clones; more than 80% were observed only once. 6.7% of the sample belongs to the ten largest clones.

Sequencing was carried out using PBMCs. This chain is built from TRBV20-1 and TRBJ1-1; perhaps TRBD1 is the D gene, with 6 bases matching. This clonotype was sampled from a woman in her thirties in good health and CMV-seropositive. DNA sequence: TGCAGTGCCCCGAGACAGGTGGAAGCTTTCTTT. It translates as CSAPRQVEAFF.